Sequencing of this TCR beta chain was carried out in a study of CD8 T cells in ankylosing spondylitis. This CDR3 spans 14 amino acids. Between the trimmed V and J ends, which lost 3 bases and 3 bases, there was a span of 12 bases. Germline V gives CDR1 SGHRS, CDR2 YFSETQ. MiXCR, applied by TCRdb to the 5' RACE reads, yields one record per CDR3 protein. This table holds 250,000 or so distinct CDR3 sequences, about 10% found once. In its sample, this clonotype was seen many times. The V gene is TRBV5-1, the J gene TRBJ2-5; tentative D call: TRBD2 (6 bases). The specimen sequenced was blood, either unsorted or a sorted T cell fraction (not recorded which). This sequence was found in a male donor with ankylosing spondylitis or in good health (not recorded which). CDR3 DNA sequence: TGCGCCAGCAGCTCCGGGACTTCTAAAGAGACCCAGTACTTC. It is translated as CASSSGTSKETQYF.